This T cell receptor (beta chain) is from a study of T cell repertoires in cytomegalovirus infection. Study-level information: Recently identified HLA-C-restricted and well-studied HLA-B-restricted CMV epitopes were used. Public signatures in TCR beta pointed to CMV infection and matching HLA type. Findings and caveats of the study: Carriage of CMV together with the relevant HLA was identifiable through cumulative public TCR beta family frequency. CMV-specific TCR beta clonotypes restricted by HLA-C dominated the ex vivo response.

The CDR3 has 12 amino acids. V dropped 8 bases and J dropped 12 bases, with 17 bases sitting between them. With respect to this clonotype: The antigen is unknown.

MiXCR was run by TCRdb on the reads, yielding one entry per CDR3 protein. The sample holds under 500,000 distinct CDR3 sequences, under 55% seen once. This sequence joins TRBV12-3 or TRBV12-4 and TRBJ1-5, with D maybe TRBD1 (6 bases). The material sequenced was cultured PBMCs, taken from culture after CMV antigen stimulation. The TCR sequence derives from a human donor in good health (CMV status not recorded). Some clones in this sample may be carry-over from other donors' samples. The CDR3 DNA sequence: TGTGCCAGCGCCGGCCGGACAGTGCGCCAGCATTTT. This codes for CASAGRTVRQHF.